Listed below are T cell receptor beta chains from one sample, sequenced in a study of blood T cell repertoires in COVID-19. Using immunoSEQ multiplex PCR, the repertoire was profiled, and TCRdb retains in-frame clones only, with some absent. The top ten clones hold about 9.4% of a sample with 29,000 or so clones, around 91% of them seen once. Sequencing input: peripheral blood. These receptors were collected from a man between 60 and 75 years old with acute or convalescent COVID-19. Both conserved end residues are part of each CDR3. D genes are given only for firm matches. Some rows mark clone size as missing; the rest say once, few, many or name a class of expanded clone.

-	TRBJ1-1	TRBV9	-	TGTGCCAGCAGCGTCCCGGGGATGAGTGAAGCTTTCTTT	CASSVPGMSEAFF
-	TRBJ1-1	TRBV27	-	TGTGCCAGCAGTTTAGGCGGGGGGAGGACTGAAGCTTTCTTT	CASSLGGGRTEAFF
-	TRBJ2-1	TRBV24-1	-	TGTGCCACCAGTGATTCCACTCCAAAGCGGTCCTCCTACAATGAGCAGTTCTTC	CATSDSTPKRSSYNEQFF
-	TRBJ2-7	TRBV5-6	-	TGTGCCAGCAGCTTGTGGCGGGACTACGAGCAGTACTTC	CASSLWRDYEQYF
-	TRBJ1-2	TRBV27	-	TGTGCCAGCAGTTTATCGGGCGCGCTCCGCTATGGCTACACCTTC	CASSLSGALRYGYTF
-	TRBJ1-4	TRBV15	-	TGTGCCACCAGCAGAGGGGGGACATCGGAAAAACTGTTTTTT	CATSRGGTSEKLFF
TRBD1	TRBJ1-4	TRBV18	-	TGTGCCAGTGGACAGGGGTATAATGAAAAACTGTTTTTT	CASGQGYNEKLFF
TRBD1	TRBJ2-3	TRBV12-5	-	TGTGCTAGTGCTCAGGGGGTCGACACAGATACGCAGTATTTT	CASAQGVDTDTQYF
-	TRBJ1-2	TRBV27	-	TGTGCCAGCAGTTTACCCCAGAATAACTATGGCTACACCTTC	CASSLPQNNYGYTF
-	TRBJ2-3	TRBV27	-	TGTGCCAGCGGAGACTACACAGATACGCAGTATTTT	CASGDYTDTQYF
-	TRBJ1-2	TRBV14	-	TGTGCCAGCAGCCTACAGGCCCGCTATGGCTACACCTTC	CASSLQARYGYTF
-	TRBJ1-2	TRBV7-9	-	TGTGCCAGCAGCCCCGCAGGGCAAGCTAACTATGGCTACACCTTC	CASSPAGQANYGYTF
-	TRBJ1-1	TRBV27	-	TGTGCCAGCAGTCCCCGGGCAGGGACTGAAGCTTTCTTT	CASSPRAGTEAFF
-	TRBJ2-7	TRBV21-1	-	TGTGCCAGCAGCAAAATCGGGGTTGGCTACGAGCAGTACTTC	CASSKIGVGYEQYF
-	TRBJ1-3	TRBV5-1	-	TGCGCCAGCAGCCCGGATTGGACGGGAAACTCTGGAAACACCATATATTTT	CASSPDWTGNSGNTIYF
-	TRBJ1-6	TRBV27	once	TGTGCCAGCAGTTGGAGGGCCTTACAAAATTCACCCCTCCACTTT	CASSWRALQNSPLHF
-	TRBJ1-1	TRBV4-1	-	TGCGCCAGCAGCGGGGGAGGTGGAGTCGGCACTGAAGCTTTCTTT	CASSGGGGVGTEAFF
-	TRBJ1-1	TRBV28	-	TGTGCCAGCAGCAAAAAACGACTGGCCAACCCGAACACTGAAGCTTTCTTT	CASSKKRLANPNTEAFF
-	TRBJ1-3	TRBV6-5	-	TGTGCCAGCATTTCGACACCCCACTCTGGAAACACCATATATTTT	CASISTPHSGNTIYF
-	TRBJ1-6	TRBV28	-	TGTGCCAGCAGTTTCCCACAAAAGGACAGTGCGACCTATAATTCACCCCTCCACTTT	CASSFPQKDSATYNSPLHF
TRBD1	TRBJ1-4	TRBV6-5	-	TGTGCCAGCAGACCCGACAGGGGTGGTGAAAAACTGTTTTTT	CASRPDRGGEKLFF
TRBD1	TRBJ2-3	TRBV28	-	TGTGCCAGCAGCCCAATCGACAGGGGGCGAGACCAAGATACGCAGTATTTT	CASSPIDRGRDQDTQYF
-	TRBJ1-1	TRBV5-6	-	TGTGCCAGCAGCTTGGAATCCGGGAGTGAAGCTTTCTTT	CASSLESGSEAFF
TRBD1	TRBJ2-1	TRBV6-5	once	TGTGCCAGCAGGGGGGAAGGGACAGGGAAAAATGAGCAGTTCTTC	CASRGEGTGKNEQFF
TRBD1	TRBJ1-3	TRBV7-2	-	TGTGCCAGCAGCTTAGAGGGGGCACGCTCTGGAAACACCATATATTTT	CASSLEGARSGNTIYF
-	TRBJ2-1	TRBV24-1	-	TGTGCCACCAGTGGGACGGGGGCCTACAATGAGCAGTTCTTC	CATSGTGAYNEQFF
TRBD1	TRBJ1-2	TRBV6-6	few	TGTGCCAGCAGACGCCTAACAGGGGAAGGCTACACCTTC	CASRRLTGEGYTF
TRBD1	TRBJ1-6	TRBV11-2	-	TGTGCCAGCAGCCCCCGACAGGGGCGTAATTCACCCCTCCACTTT	CASSPRQGRNSPLHF
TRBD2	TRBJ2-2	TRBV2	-	TGTGCCAGCAGTGAGTTGGTAGCGGGAGTAGGCGGGGAGCTGTTTTTT	CASSELVAGVGGELFF
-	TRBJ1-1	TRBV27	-	TGTGCCAGCAGTTTATCGGTTTTCGGGAACACTGAAGCTTTCTTT	CASSLSVFGNTEAFF
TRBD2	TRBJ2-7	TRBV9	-	TGTGCCAGCAGCGTAGATCCGGGAGGCCCCTCCTACGAGCAGTACTTC	CASSVDPGGPSYEQYF
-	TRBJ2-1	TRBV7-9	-	TGTGCCAGCAGCCCGGGAGAACGTGAGCAGTTCTTC	CASSPGEREQFF
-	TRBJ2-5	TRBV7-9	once	TGTGCCAGCAGCTTTTCCGAGGAGGGTGAGACCCAGTACTTC	CASSFSEEGETQYF
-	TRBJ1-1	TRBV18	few	TGTGCCAGCTCACCAGGACAGAACACTGAAGCTTTCTTT	CASSPGQNTEAFF
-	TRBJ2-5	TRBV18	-	TGTGCCAGCTCGGCGGGGCACGGAGAGACCCAGTACTTC	CASSAGHGETQYF
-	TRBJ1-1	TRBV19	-	TGTGCCAGTAGAAACGACAGAATTCGGACTGAAGCTTTCTTT	CASRNDRIRTEAFF
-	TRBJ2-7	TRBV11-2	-	TGTGCCAGCAGGTCCGGTCGGGAGCAGTACTTC	CASRSGREQYF
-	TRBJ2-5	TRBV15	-	TGTGCCACCAGCAGAGAAGCCCAGGGAGGGGGAGAGACCCAGTACTTC	CATSREAQGGGETQYF
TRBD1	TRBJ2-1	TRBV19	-	TGTGCCAGTAGCCAAGGACAGGGCTATGAGCAGTTCTTC	CASSQGQGYEQFF
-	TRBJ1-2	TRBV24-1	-	TGTGCCACCAGTGACCTAACTAACTATGGCTACACCTTC	CATSDLTNYGYTF
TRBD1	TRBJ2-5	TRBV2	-	TGTGCCAGCAGCCGGGGACAGGGAGAAGAGACCCAGTACTTC	CASSRGQGEETQYF
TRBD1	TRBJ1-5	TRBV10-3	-	TGTGCCGCGGGGACAGACAATCAGCCCCAGCATTTT	CAAGTDNQPQHF
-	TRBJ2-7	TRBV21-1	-	TGTGCCAGCAGCCCGGGACTAGAGGATTACGAGCAGTACTTC	CASSPGLEDYEQYF
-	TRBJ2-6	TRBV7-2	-	TGTGCCAGCAGCCTGGGGGGTCCTGGGGCCAACGTCCTGACTTTC	CASSLGGPGANVLTF
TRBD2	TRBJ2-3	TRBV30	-	TGTGCCTGGAGTTGGGGACTAGCGGGAGGGAGGGGTACAGATACGCAGTATTTT	CAWSWGLAGGRGTDTQYF